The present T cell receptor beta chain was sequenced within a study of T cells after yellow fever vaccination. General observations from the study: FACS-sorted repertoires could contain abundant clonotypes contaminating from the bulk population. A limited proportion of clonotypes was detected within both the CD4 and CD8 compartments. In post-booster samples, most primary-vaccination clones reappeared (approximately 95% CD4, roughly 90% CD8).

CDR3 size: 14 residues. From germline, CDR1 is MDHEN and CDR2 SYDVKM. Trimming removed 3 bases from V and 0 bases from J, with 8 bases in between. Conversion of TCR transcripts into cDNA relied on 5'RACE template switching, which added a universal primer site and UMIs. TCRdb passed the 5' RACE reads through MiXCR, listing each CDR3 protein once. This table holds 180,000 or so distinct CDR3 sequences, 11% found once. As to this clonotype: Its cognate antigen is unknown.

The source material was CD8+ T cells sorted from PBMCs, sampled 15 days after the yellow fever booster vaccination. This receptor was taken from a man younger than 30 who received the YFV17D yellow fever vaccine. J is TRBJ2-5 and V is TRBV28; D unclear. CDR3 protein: CASSFNGYQETQYF. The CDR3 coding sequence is TGTGCCAGCAGTTTTAACGGGTACCAAGAGACCCAGTACTTC.